Presented here are 5 T cell receptor beta chains from one specimen sequenced in a study of memory CD4+ T cells and cytomegalovirus serostatus. Single viable CD3+CD4+CD8-CD45RO+ cells were sorted as the memory CD4+ T cells. Sequencing used immunoSEQ multiplex PCR; TCRdb keeps in-frame clones, though not all of them. The profile covers 61,000 or so clones, with 80% appearing a single time and roughly 0.48% taken by the ten largest. Sequencing was carried out using memory CD4+ T cells from blood. These receptor sequences come from an adult in good health and CMV-seronegative. Some clones in this sample may be carry-over from other donors' samples.

The CDR3 is CASSLRTGVTEKLFF. CDR3 DNA sequence: TGTGCCAGCAGCCTACGGACAGGGGTAACGGAAAAACTGTTTTTT. V gene TRBV7-2 combines with J gene TRBJ1-4; TRBD1 matches at 9 bases. Germline V gene sequence: CDR1 SGHTA, CDR2 FQGNSA. Germline trimming cut 5 bases from V and 8 bases from J; bases unmatched to any gene: 9. The CDR3 runs to 15 residues.

The chain couples TRBV19 to TRBJ2-7; a possible D gene is TRBD1 (6 bases). This CDR3 has 14 residues. Germline V gene sequence: CDR1 LNHDA, CDR2 SQIVND (reference sequence). V was clipped by 0 bases and J by 7 bases, with 13 bases between them. CDR3 sequence reads: CASSIDWQGPEQYF. In DNA form, the CDR3 reads TGTGCCAGTAGTATAGATTGGCAGGGGCCGGAGCAGTACTTC.

The genes are TRBV27 and TRBJ2-6; D perhaps matches TRBD2 (5 bases). CDR1 MNHEY and CDR2 SMNVEV come from the germline V gene (reference sequence). Deletions cut 6 bases from V and 0 bases from J, with 9 bases between. The CDR3 runs 15 residues. The CDR3 bases are TGTGCCAGCAGGCGCGACTACTCTGGGGCCAACGTCCTGACTTTC. Protein sequence: CASRRDYSGANVLTF.

The V and J genes are TRBV6-6 and TRBJ1-3, with TRBD1 identical over 7 bases. The CDR3 consists of 15 residues. CDR1 and CDR2 (germline): MNHNY, SVGAGI (reference sequence). J lost 0 bases, V lost 6 bases, and 5 bases had no gene match. CDR3 region: CASRGTDTSGNTIYF. Written as DNA, the CDR3 is TGTGCCAGCAGGGGGACAGACACCTCTGGAAACACCATATATTTT.

J is TRBJ2-5 and V is TRBV29-1; D gene uncertain. Germline V gene sequence: CDR1 SQVTM, CDR2 ANQGSEA. The CDR3 has 16 residues. V shed 0 bases and J shed 5 bases, with 19 bases lying between them. The CDR3 nucleotides are TGCAGCGTTGAAGATCGGAGTTTCTCCTGGGTGGAGACCCAGTACTTC. Amino acid sequence: CSVEDRSFSWVETQYF.